Listed below are T cell receptor beta chains from one sample, sequenced in a study of T cell responses to AZD1222 COVID-19 vaccine. Assay: immunoSEQ multiplex PCR; the TCRdb copy retains only in-frame clones and omits some. In the table there are approximately 76,000 clones, nearly 85% of which are singletons. Sequences were derived from peripheral blood, sampled on day 0 of AZD1222 vaccination. These TCRs come from an adult in good health. The CDR3 runs from the conserved cysteine through the conserved F or W. A D gene is named only where the DNA matches it firmly. Size tells how often a clone was seen (once, few, many) or the class of an expanded clone, and some rows leave it out.

D: TRBD1; V: TRBV30; length: 12; J: TRBJ1-2; size: NA; CDR3: CAWSDRGLGYTF; DNA: TGTGCCTGGAGTGACAGGGGGCTCGGCTACACCTTC
D: NA; V: TRBV9; length: 15; J: TRBJ2-7; size: NA; CDR3: CASSVGPRVLHEQYF; DNA: TGTGCCAGCAGCGTAGGTCCGAGGGTCCTCCACGAGCAGTACTTC
D: TRBD2; V: TRBV6-5; length: 14; J: TRBJ2-7; size: NA; CDR3: CASTPVGGSYEQYF; DNA: TGTGCCAGCACCCCAGTGGGCGGGAGCTACGAGCAGTACTTC
D: NA; V: TRBV13; length: 12; J: TRBJ1-1; size: NA; CDR3: CASSLVNTEAFF; DNA: TGTGCCAGCAGCTTAGTGAACACTGAAGCTTTCTTT
D: TRBD2; V: TRBV9; length: 16; J: TRBJ2-2; size: NA; CDR3: CASSVGAGEGVGELFF; DNA: TGTGCCAGCAGCGTAGGAGCGGGAGAGGGGGTAGGGGAGCTGTTTTTT
D: NA; V: TRBV9; length: 15; J: TRBJ2-2; size: NA; CDR3: CASSVEHLNTGELFF; DNA: TGTGCCAGCAGCGTAGAACACCTGAACACCGGGGAGCTGTTTTTT
D: NA; V: TRBV11-1; length: 13; J: TRBJ1-1; size: NA; CDR3: CASSLPGGTEAFF; DNA: TGTGCCAGCAGCTTACCGGGGGGCACTGAAGCTTTCTTT
D: NA; V: TRBV6-5; length: 11; J: TRBJ1-3; size: NA; CDR3: CASFSGNTIYF; DNA: TGTGCCAGCTTCTCTGGAAACACCATATATTTT
D: NA; V: TRBV4-3; length: 16; J: TRBJ1-4; size: NA; CDR3: CASSQDWRGSGEKLFF; DNA: TGCGCCAGCAGCCAAGATTGGCGGGGTTCCGGTGAAAAACTGTTTTTT
D: NA; V: TRBV4-2; length: 18; J: TRBJ1-2; size: once; CDR3: CASSQVLGGEGKDYGYTF; DNA: TGTGCCAGCAGCCAGGTCTTGGGGGGAGAGGGAAAGGACTATGGCTACACCTTC
D: NA; V: TRBV28; length: 15; J: TRBJ2-1; size: NA; CDR3: CASSLDRPSYNEQFF; DNA: TGTGCCAGCAGTTTGGATAGACCCTCCTACAATGAGCAGTTCTTC
D: TRBD1; V: TRBV30; length: 15; J: TRBJ1-1; size: few; CDR3: CAWSAPDRRNTEAFF; DNA: TGTGCCTGGAGTGCCCCGGACAGGCGGAACACTGAAGCTTTCTTT
D: NA; V: TRBV7-2; length: 15; J: TRBJ1-6; size: NA; CDR3: CASSLYRVENSPLHF; DNA: TGTGCCAGCAGCTTATACAGGGTTGAAAATTCACCCCTCCACTTT
D: NA; V: TRBV5-1; length: 13; J: TRBJ1-5; size: NA; CDR3: CASSAGDNQPQHF; DNA: TGCGCCAGCAGCGCAGGGGACAATCAGCCCCAGCATTTT
D: TRBD1; V: TRBV19; length: 15; J: TRBJ1-5; size: NA; CDR3: CASSTPQGADQPQHF; DNA: TGTGCCAGTAGCACCCCACAGGGGGCGGATCAGCCCCAGCATTTT
D: NA; V: TRBV19; length: 12; J: TRBJ1-3; size: NA; CDR3: CASGGFGNTIYF; DNA: TGTGCCAGTGGGGGGTTCGGAAACACCATATATTTT
D: NA; V: TRBV11-1; length: 12; J: TRBJ1-2; size: NA; CDR3: CASSLAQNIITF; DNA: TGTGCCAGCAGCTTAGCGCAGAACATCATCACCTTC